These 6 T cell receptor beta chains came from one sample sequenced in a study of cytomegalovirus exposure and HLA in healthy donors. The PCR had 60 Vbeta and 13 Jbeta primers. The protocol was immunoSEQ multiplex PCR, while the TCRdb copy is restricted to in-frame clones and leaves out a portion. Of about 170,000 clones listed, roughly 70% are singletons. Sequenced: PBMCs. The receptor source for this set is a girl aged 10-17 years in good health and CMV-seronegative.

The chain links TRBV29-1 to TRBJ2-2, with D tentatively TRBD1 (5 bases). This CDR3 has 13 residues. Trimming shortened V by 7 bases and J by 5 bases, and 14 bases separated the two germline ends. Germline CDR1 and CDR2: SQVTM and ANQGSEA. CDR3 sequence: CSAENQGTGELFF. In DNA form, the CDR3 reads TGCAGCGCCGAAAATCAGGGTACCGGGGAGCTGTTTTTT.

This chain joins TRBV30 and TRBJ2-2; perhaps TRBD1 as D (6 bases). This CDR3 comprises 13 residues. The ends were cut back, 1 base at V and 8 bases at J, with 11 bases in the middle. CDR1 is GTSNPN and CDR2 is SVGIG in the germline V gene (reference sequence). As DNA, the CDR3 is TGTGCCTGGAGTGCCCAGGGGACGGGGGAGCTGTTTTTT. Its translation: CAWSAQGTGELFF.

The chain uses TRBV10-3 and TRBJ1-2, with D tentatively TRBD1 (6 bases). V lost 4 bases and J 2 bases, leaving 14 bases between the germline ends. The CDR3 runs to 15 residues. Germline assignment: CDR1 ENHRY and CDR2 SYGVKD. The CDR3 DNA sequence: TGTGCCATCAGTGGACAGGAGCCGAAAAACTATGGCTACACCTTC. As protein: CAISGQEPKNYGYTF.

The genes are TRBV7-2 and TRBJ2-3; 9 bases align to TRBD1. Germline V gene lookup returns CDR1 SGHTA and CDR2 FQGNSA. Trimming at V came to 6 bases and at J to 4 bases, leaving 8 bases not matched to a gene. The CDR3 sequence is 15 residues long. The CDR3 nucleotides read TGTGCCAGCAGGAACAGGGGGCAAATGTCAGATACGCAGTATTTT. It specifies CASRNRGQMSDTQYF.

The V gene is TRBV27, the J gene TRBJ1-1; D remains unclear. The CDR3 is 13 amino acids. The V gene lost 0 bases and the J gene lost 2 bases, with 4 bases spanning the gap. CDR1 and CDR2 from the germline V gene are MNHEY and SMNVEV (reference sequence). CDR3 amino acids: CASSLSANTEAFF. CDR3 nucleotides: TGTGCCAGCAGTTTATCAGCAAACACTGAAGCTTTCTTT.

Details on this clone: This specimen includes other DNA sequences encoding the same CDR3. The chain employs TRBV6-5 and TRBJ1-2, with D possibly TRBD1 on 6 matching bases. V was shortened by 5 bases and J by 2 bases, with 9 bases between the two germline ends. Germline V CDR1 and CDR2: MNHEY, SVGAGI. This CDR3 has 13 amino acids. The DNA for the CDR3 is TGTGCCAGCAGTCCTACAGGGAACTATGGCTACACCTTC. It is translated as CASSPTGNYGYTF.